This T cell receptor beta chain was obtained from a study of patients and donors after allogeneic stem cell transplantation. TCRdb passed the RT-PCR reads through MiXCR, listing each CDR3 protein once. The sample lists about 960,000 distinct CDR3 sequences, 15% to 20% seen once, with roughly 6.4% in the top ten. V was pared by 4 bases and J by 7 bases, with 5 bases between. The CDR3 covers 11 residues. The sample was blood, either unsorted or a sorted T cell fraction (not recorded which). The sequence derives from a human donor who was either an allogeneic HSCT recipient or a stem cell or donor lymphocyte infusion donor (not recorded which). It is not recorded whose cells these are; they may come from a transplant donor. This rearrangement joins TRBV12-3 or TRBV12-4 to TRBJ2-4; D is unresolved. CDR3 sequence: CASSSGNIQYF. CDR3 in DNA: TGTGCCAGCAGTTCAGGCAACATTCAGTACTTC.